The 17 T cell receptor beta chains presented below share a single source sample, sequenced in a study of Graves' ophthalmopathy and Graves' hyperthyroidism. The authors amplified TCR beta CDR3 regions from RNA transcripts. Second-round multiplex PCR came after a first-round RT-PCR that employed HTBI primers. Each CDR3 protein is one row after TCRdb ran MiXCR on the multiplex PCR reads. The table shows some 410,000 distinct CDR3 sequences, with over 20% occurring only once. Sequencing used peripheral blood. Every receptor here comes from a woman between 18 and 30 years old with stable Graves' hyperthyroidism.

There are many counts of this clonotype. J is TRBJ1-2 and V is TRBV11-2; 7 positions agree with TRBD1. V trimming: 5 bases; J trimming: 4 bases; junction bases outside the gene matches: 10. Germline V gene sequence: CDR1 SGHAT, CDR2 FQNNGV. The CDR3 is made up of 15 amino acids. CDR3 region: CASSPPGQPIYGYTF. The CDR3 region has the DNA TGTGCCAGCAGCCCTCCGGGACAGCCTATCTATGGCTACACCTTC.

This clonotype came up many times. The CDR3, as DNA: TGTGCCAGCAGCCCGGGAATAACTAGCGACTTTGTCGATACGCAGTATTTT. Its protein product is CASSPGITSDFVDTQYF. V is TRBV11-2 and J is TRBJ2-3, with TRBD2 identical over 7 bases. The trim removed 5 bases at V and 6 bases at J, leaving 17 bases unmatched. From germline, CDR1 is SGHAT and CDR2 FQNNGV. This CDR3 spans 17 amino acids.

This clonotype was counted ten times or more. The chain joins TRBV20-1 to TRBJ2-5; D could derive from TRBD1 or TRBD2 (5 bases each). Germline loops: CDR1 DFQATT, CDR2 SNEGSKA (reference sequence). V lost 6 bases and J lost 0, with 14 bases in between. CDR3 length: 14 amino acids. In nucleotides, the CDR3 is TGCAGTGCCGCAGCCTGGGGGAACCAAGAGACCCAGTACTTC. Its protein product is CSAAAWGNQETQYF.

This clonotype was recorded many times. The chain is built from TRBV20-1 and TRBJ2-7; 8 bases agree with TRBD2. The CDR3 covers 14 residues. Germline assignment: CDR1 DFQATT and CDR2 SNEGSKA (reference sequence). The V segment lost 0 bases and the J segment 9 bases; nucleotides outside the gene matches: 10. The CDR3 protein is CSARDRVAGSGQYF. CDR3 DNA: TGCAGTGCTAGAGATCGGGTAGCGGGGAGTGGGCAGTACTTC.

This clonotype was seen many times. The chain links TRBV12-3 or TRBV12-4 to TRBJ1-1, with TRBD1 matching over 8 bases. The CDR3 consists of 16 residues. With V trimmed by 2 bases and J by 5 bases, 10 bases remained unmatched. As DNA, the CDR3 is TGTGCCAGCAGTTTACGGCTAGACAGGGGAAGGACTGAAGCTTTCTTT. This sequence encodes CASSLRLDRGRTEAFF.

The rearrangement links TRBV4-1 to TRBJ2-5; a weak D match, TRBD1 (6 bases). CDR3 length: 14 amino acids. CDR1 MGHRA and CDR2 YSYEKL come from the germline V gene. V lost 4 bases to trimming and J lost 2 bases, with 11 bases between them. The CDR3 loop reads CASSLRDTQETQYF. As DNA, the CDR3 is TGCGCCAGCAGCCTCCGGGACACTCAAGAGACCCAGTACTTC.

This clonotype was counted ten times or more. The chain combines TRBV28 with TRBJ2-2, with TRBD1 identical over 7 bases. J was trimmed by 0 bases and V by 7 bases; bases with no gene match: 17. Per the germline V gene, CDR1 is MDHEN and CDR2 is SYDVKM. The CDR3 consists of 19 residues. The CDR3 loop reads CASNLDRERAYANTGELFF. For the CDR3, the DNA is TGTGCCAGCAACCTCGACAGGGAACGGGCTTACGCGAACACCGGGGAGCTGTTTTTT.

This clonotype was observed at least ten times. The genes are TRBV30 and TRBJ1-2; a weak D match, TRBD1 (6 bases). Trimming took off 2 bases at V and 10 bases at J, with 20 bases between the two ends. Germline V gene sequence: CDR1 GTSNPN, CDR2 SVGIG (reference sequence). This CDR3 has 14 amino acids. DNA for the CDR3: TGTGCCTGGAGTTCACCGGACAGATCCTATTCCTACACCTTC. Translating it yields CAWSSPDRSYSYTF.

This clonotype was observed at least ten times. The chain joins TRBV6-1 to TRBJ1-1, with D possibly being TRBD1 (5 bases). The CDR3 runs 13 residues. Between the trimmed V and J ends, which lost 4 bases and 4 bases, there was a span of 10 bases. Per the germline V gene, CDR1 is MNHNS and CDR2 is SASEGT. CDR3 coding DNA: TGTGCCAGCAGTGTTGGGGCAGCCACTGAAGCTTTCTTT. Its translation: CASSVGAATEAFF.

The chain links TRBV5-1 to TRBJ2-5, with 8 bases fitting TRBD1. J gave up 4 bases and V 0 bases, and 5 bases lay outside the gene matches. Germline V gene data show CDR1 as SGHRS and CDR2 as YFSETQ. The CDR3 has 15 amino acids. CDR3 sequence reads: CASSLDSGGGETQYF. Here the CDR3 DNA reads TGCGCCAGCAGCTTGGATTCAGGGGGCGGAGAGACCCAGTACTTC.

At least ten counts were recorded for this clonotype. CDR3: CASSRREFNQPQHF. CDR3 bases: TGTGCCAGTAGTCGAAGGGAGTTCAATCAGCCCCAGCATTTT. This chain links TRBV19 with TRBJ1-5; no clear D. Germline V gene lookup returns CDR1 LNHDA and CDR2 SQIVND (reference sequence). The CDR3 extends over 14 amino acids. Trimming stripped 5 bases from V and 3 bases from J, with 11 bases between. The full variable domain, its missing parts supplied by reference TRBV19 and TRBJ1-5, is DGGITQSPKYLFRKEGQNVTLSCEQNLNHDAMYWYRQDPGQGLRLIYYSQIVNDFQKGDIAEGYSVSREKKESFPLTVTSAQKNPTAFYLCASSRREFNQPQHFGDGTRLSIL.

This clonotype was observed many times. V and J are TRBV27 and TRBJ1-1, with TRBD1 matching over 11 bases. The CDR3 consists of 17 residues. Germline V lookup: CDR1 MNHEY, CDR2 SMNVEV (reference sequence). After removal of 0 bases from V and 5 bases from J, the junction contained 8 bases not matched to a gene. Here the CDR3 DNA reads TGTGCCAGCAGTTTATCAACCGGGACAGGGGGGTCGACTGAAGCTTTCTTT. Protein sequence: CASSLSTGTGGSTEAFF.

This clonotype has at least ten counts. This chain links TRBV30 with TRBJ1-2, with 10 bases matching TRBD1. This CDR3 has 15 amino acids. Looked up from germline, CDR1 is GTSNPN and CDR2 is SVGIG (reference sequence). The junction had 4 bases not matched to a gene; V was cut back by 0 bases and J by 3 bases. CDR3 protein: CAWSVGTGADYGYTF. The CDR3 region has the DNA TGTGCCTGGAGTGTAGGGACAGGGGCGGACTATGGCTACACCTTC.

This clonotype has a count of ten or more. The chain joins TRBV3-1 to TRBJ1-3; the D gene is possibly TRBD1 (5 bases). V lost 4 bases and J 0 bases, leaving 10 bases between the germline ends. The CDR3 totals 15 residues. In germline, CDR1 is LGHDT, CDR2 YNNKEL (reference sequence). CDR3 loop: CASSPGRNSGNTIYF. The CDR3 DNA is TGTGCCAGCAGCCCGGGACGGAACTCTGGAAACACCATATATTTT.

This clonotype was seen many times. The genes are TRBV6-4 and TRBJ2-2; 10 nucleotides line up with TRBD1. Germline V gene sequence: CDR1 MRHNA, CDR2 SNTAGT. There are 17 residues in the CDR3. The trim removed 0 bases at V and 3 bases at J, leaving 4 bases unmatched. CDR3 residues: CASSDSAGQGDTGELFF. The CDR3 DNA is TGTGCCAGCAGTGACTCAGCCGGACAGGGGGACACCGGGGAGCTGTTTTTT.

This clonotype was counted ten times or more. V is TRBV7-2 and J is TRBJ2-2, with D unresolved. The CDR3 sequence is 13 residues long. Trimming pared 1 base from V and 8 bases from J, leaving 8 bases between. Germline loops: CDR1 SGHTA, CDR2 FQGNSA. CDR3 residues: CASSLGARGELFF. Here the CDR3 DNA reads TGTGCCAGCAGCTTAGGAGCGCGGGGGGAGCTGTTTTTT.

This clonotype has ten or more counts. This rearrangement joins TRBV20-1 to TRBJ2-5; TRBD2 aligns across 8 bases. The junction had 5 bases not matched to a gene; V was cut back by 5 bases and J by 3 bases. The CDR3 contains 13 residues. Germline V lookup: CDR1 DFQATT, CDR2 SNEGSKA (reference sequence). The CDR3 here is CSAHPAGEETQYF. CDR3 sequence (DNA): TGCAGTGCTCACCCAGCGGGAGAAGAGACCCAGTACTTC.